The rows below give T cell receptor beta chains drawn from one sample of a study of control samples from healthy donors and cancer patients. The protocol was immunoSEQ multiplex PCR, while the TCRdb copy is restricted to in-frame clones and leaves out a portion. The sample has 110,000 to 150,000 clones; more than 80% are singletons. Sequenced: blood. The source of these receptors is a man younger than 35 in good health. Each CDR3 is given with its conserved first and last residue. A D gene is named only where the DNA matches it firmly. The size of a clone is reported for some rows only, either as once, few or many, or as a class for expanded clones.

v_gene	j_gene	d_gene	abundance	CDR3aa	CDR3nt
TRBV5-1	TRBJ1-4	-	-	CASSRAGANEKLFF	TGCGCCAGCAGCCGGGCGGGAGCTAATGAAAAACTGTTTTTT
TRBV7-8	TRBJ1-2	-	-	CASSLEASGYTF	TGTGCCAGCAGCTTGGAGGCGAGTGGCTACACCTTC
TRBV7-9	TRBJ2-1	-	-	CASSLALGYEQFF	TGTGCCAGCAGCTTAGCCTTGGGGTATGAGCAGTTCTTC
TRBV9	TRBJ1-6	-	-	CASSVIGTGDSPLHF	TGTGCCAGCAGCGTGATTGGAACAGGAGATTCACCCCTCCACTTT
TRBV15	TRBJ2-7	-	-	CATRHDYEQYF	TGTGCCACCCGTCACGATTACGAGCAGTACTTC
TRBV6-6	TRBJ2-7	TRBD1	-	CAVGRGFYEQYF	TGTGCCGTCGGCAGGGGGTTCTACGAGCAGTACTTC
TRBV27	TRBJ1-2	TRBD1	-	CASSFGTGPTNLYGYTF	TGTGCCAGCAGTTTTGGGACAGGGCCCACTAACCTATATGGCTACACCTTC
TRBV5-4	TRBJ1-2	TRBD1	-	CASSSFPGQTYLAYGYTF	TGTGCCAGCAGCTCCTTTCCGGGACAGACCTATCTTGCCTATGGCTACACCTTC
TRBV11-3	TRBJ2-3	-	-	CASSLGSLGDTQYF	TGTGCCAGCAGCTTAGGTTCCTTGGGGGATACGCAGTATTTT
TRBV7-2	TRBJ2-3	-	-	CASIRIAGAGDTQYF	TGTGCCAGCATCAGAATCGCGGGGGCCGGGGATACGCAGTATTTT
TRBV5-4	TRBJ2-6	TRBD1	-	CASSWDRGRNGANVLTF	TGTGCCAGCAGCTGGGACAGGGGGCGGAATGGGGCCAACGTCCTGACTTTC
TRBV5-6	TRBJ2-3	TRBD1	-	CASSEDRGEDTQYF	TGTGCCAGCAGCGAAGACAGGGGGGAAGATACGCAGTATTTT
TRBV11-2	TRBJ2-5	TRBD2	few	CASSKVAGGETQYF	TGTGCCAGCAGCAAAGTAGCGGGGGGAGAGACCCAGTACTTC
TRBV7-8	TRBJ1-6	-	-	CASSLDPGARSPLHF	TGTGCCAGCAGCTTAGATCCGGGGGCTAGATCACCCCTCCACTTT
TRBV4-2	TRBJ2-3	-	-	CASSQDPRGGRRTDTQYF	TGTGCCAGCAGCCAAGATCCGAGGGGGGGCCGTCGCACAGATACGCAGTATTTT
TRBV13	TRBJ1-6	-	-	CASATSGRPSSYNSPLHF	TGTGCCAGTGCGACCTCGGGACGGCCGAGCTCCTATAATTCACCCCTCCACTTT
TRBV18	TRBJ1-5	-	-	CASSPGGTGLQPQHF	TGTGCCAGCTCACCGGGAGGAACAGGGCTGCAGCCCCAGCATTTT
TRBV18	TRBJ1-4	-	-	CASSQTDVNEKLFF	TGTGCCAGCTCACAAACGGATGTTAATGAAAAACTGTTTTTT
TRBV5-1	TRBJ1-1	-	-	CASSLDGARSTEAFF	TGCGCCAGCAGCTTGGACGGGGCGCGGAGCACTGAAGCTTTCTTT
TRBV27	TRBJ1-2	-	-	CASKSNSGTYTF	TGTGCCAGCAAAAGTAATTCAGGGACCTACACCTTC
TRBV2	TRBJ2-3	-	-	CATKNLGETDTQYF	TGTGCCACCAAGAACCTGGGGGAAACAGATACGCAGTATTTT
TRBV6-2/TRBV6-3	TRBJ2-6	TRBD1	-	CASSYSTGRDSGANVLTF	TGTGCCAGCAGTTACTCGACAGGGAGAGACTCTGGGGCCAACGTCCTGACTTTC
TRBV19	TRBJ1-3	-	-	CASSNTPTGGGNTIYF	TGTGCCAGTAGTAATACCCCCACGGGCGGCGGAAACACCATATATTTT
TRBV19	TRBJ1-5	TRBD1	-	CASSRQGVGNQPQHF	TGTGCCAGTAGTCGACAGGGTGTGGGCAATCAGCCCCAGCATTTT
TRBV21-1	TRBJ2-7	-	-	CASLQGADEQYF	TGTGCCAGCTTGCAGGGGGCGGATGAGCAGTACTTC
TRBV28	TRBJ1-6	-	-	CASSRDRDNSPLHF	TGTGCCAGCAGTCGAGACAGAGATAATTCACCCCTCCACTTT
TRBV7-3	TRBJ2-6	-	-	CASMTGGSGANVLTF	TGTGCCAGCATGACCGGGGGCTCTGGGGCCAACGTCCTGACTTTC
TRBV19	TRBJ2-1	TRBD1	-	CASSIVLGTGGYNEQFF	TGTGCCAGTAGTATAGTCTTGGGGACAGGGGGCTACAATGAGCAGTTCTTC
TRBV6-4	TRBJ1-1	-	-	CASRDLGQINTEAFF	TGTGCCAGCAGAGATCTCGGACAGATCAACACTGAAGCTTTCTTT
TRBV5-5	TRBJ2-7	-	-	CASSFSDYEQYF	TGTGCCAGCAGCTTCTCGGACTACGAGCAGTACTTC
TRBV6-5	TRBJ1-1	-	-	CASSRGGLENTEAFF	TGTGCCAGCAGCCGGGGAGGGCTCGAGAACACTGAAGCTTTCTTT